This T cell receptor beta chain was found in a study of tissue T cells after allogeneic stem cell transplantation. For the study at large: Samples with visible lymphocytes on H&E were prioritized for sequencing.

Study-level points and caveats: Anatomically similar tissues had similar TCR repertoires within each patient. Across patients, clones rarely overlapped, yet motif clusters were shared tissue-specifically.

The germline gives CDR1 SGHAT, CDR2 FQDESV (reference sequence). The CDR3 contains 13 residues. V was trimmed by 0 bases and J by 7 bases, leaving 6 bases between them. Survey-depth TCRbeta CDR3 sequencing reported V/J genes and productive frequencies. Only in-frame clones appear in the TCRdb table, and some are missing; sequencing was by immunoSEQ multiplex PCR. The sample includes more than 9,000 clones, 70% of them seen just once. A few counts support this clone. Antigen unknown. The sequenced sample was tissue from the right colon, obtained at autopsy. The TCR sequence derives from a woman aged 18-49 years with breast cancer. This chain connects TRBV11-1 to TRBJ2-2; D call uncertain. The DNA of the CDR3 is TGTGCCAGCAGCTTAGCTGAAGACGGGGAGCTGTTTTTT. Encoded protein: CASSLAEDGELFF.